A single sample gave rise to the 16 T cell receptor beta chains below, sequenced in a study of PD-L1 blockade in urothelial cancer. Profiled with immunoSEQ multiplex PCR; TCRdb holds only in-frame clones, not every one. Among tens of thousands of clones listed, approximately 80% were seen once. Regarding time point: peripheral blood 6 weeks after treatment start. The sample consisted of PBMCs, taken around atezolizumab (anti-PD-L1) treatment. These receptors all come from a man aged 65-85 years with urothelial cancer.

This chain connects TRBV7-3 to TRBJ2-3; TRBD2 matches at 13 bases. J lost 3 bases, V lost 5 bases, and 5 bases had no gene match. Germline CDR1 reads SGHTA; CDR2 reads FQGTGA. This CDR3 has 16 residues. DNA for the CDR3: TGTGCCAGCAGCCCCGGGACTAGCGGGGTGACAGATACGCAGTATTTT. Translated: CASSPGTSGVTDTQYF.

This clone was observed a few times. The rearrangement links TRBV4-2 to TRBJ2-3; 10 positions agree with TRBD2. CDR1 and CDR2 from the germline V gene are LGHNA and YNFKEQ. V was clipped by 5 bases and J by 2 bases; unmatched bases: 10. The CDR3 runs 17 residues. CDR3 bases: TGTGCCAGCAGCTCAAGGGGAGCGGGGGGGCCCACAGATACGCAGTATTTT. This sequence encodes CASSSRGAGGPTDTQYF.

The chain joins TRBV2 to TRBJ2-7; 8 bases are a match to TRBD1. Germline CDR1 is SNHLY and CDR2 is FYNNEI. CDR3 length: 13 residues. The trim removed 6 bases at V and 6 bases at J, leaving 7 bases unmatched. CDR3 in DNA: TGTGCCAGCAGGGACAGGGCCGTGGGCGAGCAGTACTTC. This codes for CASRDRAVGEQYF.

The J gene is TRBJ2-3, the V gene TRBV19; possible D gene TRBD1, 6 bases. Per the germline V gene, CDR1 is LNHDA and CDR2 is SQIVND (reference sequence). The CDR3 covers 15 residues. V lost 5 bases and J lost 4, with 16 bases in between. CDR3 sequence (DNA): TGTGCCAGTAGTCGATGGTATAGGGGGTCAGATACGCAGTATTTT. Translating gives CASSRWYRGSDTQYF.

CDR3 DNA sequence: TGTGCCAGCAGCCTCAGCTCCTACGAGCAGTACTTC. Its protein is CASSLSSYEQYF. The chain recombines TRBV7-9 with TRBJ2-7; D remains unclear. V gave up 5 bases and J gave up 0 bases, with 5 bases separating them. The CDR3 covers 12 residues. CDR1 and CDR2 (germline): SEHNR, FQNEAQ (reference sequence).

The chain recombines TRBV27 with TRBJ1-1, with 8 bases fitting TRBD1. The CDR3 consists of 18 residues. Germline V gives CDR1 MNHEY, CDR2 SMNVEV (reference sequence). V lost 5 bases, J lost 0 bases, and 14 bases stayed unmatched. The CDR3 sequence is CASSPRTGKGRVNTEAFF. CDR3 bases: TGTGCCAGCAGTCCCCGGACAGGGAAGGGCCGAGTGAACACTGAAGCTTTCTTT.

The chain carries TRBV28 and TRBJ1-1; D unclear. The CDR3 is made up of 12 amino acids. Germline-derived CDR1 and CDR2 are MDHEN and SYDVKM. V was cut by 2 bases and J by 6 bases, with 7 bases left in between. The CDR3, as DNA: TGTGCCAGCAGTTTAAGGAGCCCTGAAGCTTTCTTT. This encodes CASSLRSPEAFF.

V is TRBV11-3 and J is TRBJ1-1; a weak D match, TRBD1 (6 bases). Germline CDR1 is SGHNT and CDR2 is YENEEA. The V gene lost 5 bases and the J gene lost 4 bases, with 11 bases spanning the gap. This CDR3 comprises 13 residues. The CDR3 is CASSPRGGTEAFF. CDR3 nucleotides: TGTGCCAGCAGCCCGCGAGGGGGCACTGAAGCTTTCTTT.

The rearrangement uses TRBV6-6 and TRBJ1-1, with a weak D call TRBD1 (5 bases). The germline V gene encodes CDR1 MNHNY and CDR2 SVGAGI (reference sequence). This CDR3 region has 12 residues. The V end lost 5 bases, the J end lost 11 bases, and 15 bases lay between the germline ends. CDR3 sequence reads: CASSPRGSTAFF. The CDR3 DNA is TGTGCCAGCAGTCCGCGGGGGTCAACGGCTTTCTTT.

This clone was detected a few times. The chain combines TRBV28 with TRBJ2-7; D uncertain. The CDR3 is 12 amino acids. With 2 bases removed from V and 5 bases from J, the gap between germline ends came to 7 bases. Per the germline V gene, CDR1 is MDHEN and CDR2 is SYDVKM. The DNA for the CDR3 is TGTGCCAGCAGTTTACCCCGGGACGAGCAGTACTTC. Its protein product is CASSLPRDEQYF.

CDR3 nucleotide sequence: TGTGCCATCAGAGACAGGGTAGAAGGGGAGCTGTTTTTT. Its protein product is CAIRDRVEGELFF. This chain joins TRBV10-3 and TRBJ2-2; 7 bases line up with TRBD1. Unmatched junction bases numbered 6, after V lost 6 bases and J lost 8 bases. CDR1 is ENHRY and CDR2 is SYGVKD in the germline V gene. The CDR3 runs to 13 residues.

The sample holds a few counts of this clone. The J gene is TRBJ2-2, the V gene TRBV7-2, with 8 bases lining up with TRBD2. Trimming took 7 bases from V and 0 from J; bases not matched to a gene: 7. The germline CDR1 and CDR2 sequences are SGHTA and FQGNSA. This CDR3 has 16 amino acids. The CDR3, as DNA: TGTGCCAGCAACCCGGGGGGGAATGCGAACACCGGGGAGCTGTTTTTT. This encodes CASNPGGNANTGELFF.

The chain combines TRBV7-9 with TRBJ1-1; D ambiguous. The germline V gene encodes CDR1 SEHNR and CDR2 FQNEAQ (reference sequence). Trimming shortened V by 2 bases and J by 1 base, and 8 bases separated the two germline ends. The CDR3 has 14 residues. The CDR3 sequence is CASSLSAGNTEAFF. CDR3 in DNA: TGTGCCAGCAGCTTAAGTGCAGGGAACACTGAAGCTTTCTTT.

This chain connects TRBV5-6 to TRBJ1-5, with a tentative D call TRBD1 (5 bases). The CDR3 runs to 15 residues. The V end was cut by 4 bases, the J end by 3 bases, with 14 bases between. The germline CDR1 and CDR2 sequences are SGHDT and YYEEEE. The CDR3 loop reads CASSETDRANQPQHF. CDR3 in DNA: TGTGCCAGCAGCGAGACAGATCGGGCCAATCAGCCCCAGCATTTT.

The chain joins TRBV2 to TRBJ1-1, with D unresolved. Trimming left V 11 bases short and J 4 bases short, with 17 bases between. Germline values: CDR1 SNHLY, CDR2 FYNNEI. This CDR3 is 13 amino acids long. The CDR3 protein is CASSPAPGTEAFF. CDR3 coding DNA: TGTGCCTCAAGTCCAGCCCCGGGCACTGAAGCTTTCTTT. Based on the CDR3 plus reference TRBV2 and TRBJ1-1, the full variable domain is EPEVTQTPSHQVTQMGQEVILRCVPISNHLYFYWYRQILGQKVEFLVSFYNNEISEKSEIFDDQFSVERPDGSNFTLKIRSTKLEDSAMYFCASSPAPGTEAFFGQGTRLTVV.

The chain combines TRBV11-3 with TRBJ2-1; TRBD2 agrees at 13 bases. The CDR3 totals 17 residues. Germline values: CDR1 SGHNT, CDR2 YENEEA. Germline trimming cut 5 bases from V and 2 bases from J; bases unmatched to any gene: 6. The CDR3 loop reads CASSLGLAGPPYNEQFF. As DNA, the CDR3 is TGTGCCAGCAGCCTGGGACTAGCGGGACCCCCCTACAATGAGCAGTTCTTC. Using reference TRBV11-3 and TRBJ2-1 for the parts outside the CDR3, the full variable domain is EAGVVQSPRYKIIEKKQPVAFWCNPISGHNTLYWYLQNLGQGPELLIRYENEEAVDDSQLPKDRFSAERLKGVDSTLKIQPAELGDSAVYLCASSLGLAGPPYNEQFFGPGTRLTVL.